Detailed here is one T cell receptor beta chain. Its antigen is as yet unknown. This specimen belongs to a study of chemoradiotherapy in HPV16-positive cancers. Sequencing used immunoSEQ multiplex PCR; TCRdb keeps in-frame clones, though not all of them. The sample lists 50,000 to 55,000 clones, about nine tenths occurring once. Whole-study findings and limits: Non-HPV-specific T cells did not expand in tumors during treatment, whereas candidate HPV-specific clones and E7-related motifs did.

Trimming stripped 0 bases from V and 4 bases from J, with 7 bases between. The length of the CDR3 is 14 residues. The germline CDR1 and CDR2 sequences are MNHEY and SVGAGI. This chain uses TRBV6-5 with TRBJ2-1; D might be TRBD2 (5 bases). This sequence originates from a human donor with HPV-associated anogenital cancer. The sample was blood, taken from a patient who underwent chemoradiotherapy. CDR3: CASSYSRDYNEQFF. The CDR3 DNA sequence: TGTGCCAGCAGTTACTCTCGGGATTACAATGAGCAGTTCTTC.